These T cell receptor beta chains were read from a single sample in a study of identical twins. TCRdb re-called the 5' RACE reads with MiXCR, one entry per CDR3 protein. In the table there are around 530,000 distinct CDR3 sequences, 13% to 15% of which are singletons. These sequences were also reported in another study, on yellow fever vaccine responses in identical twins.

Input material: CD4+ T cells sorted from blood. These receptor sequences come from a woman aged 18-29 years in good health. Both conserved end residues are part of each CDR3. A D gene is named only where the DNA matches it firmly. Some rows have no size entry. The others give once, few or many, or a class for an expanded clone.

CDR3aa: CATSDLGGRYNEQFF
CDR3nt: TGTGCCACCAGTGATTTGGGGGGCAGGTACAATGAGCAGTTCTTC
v_gene: TRBV24-1
j_gene: TRBJ2-1
d_gene: NA
abundance: NA

CDR3aa: CASSRDSVNTEAFF
CDR3nt: TGTGCCAGCAGCCGGGACAGCGTGAACACTGAAGCTTTCTTT
v_gene: TRBV12-3/TRBV12-4
j_gene: TRBJ1-1
d_gene: TRBD1
abundance: few

CDR3aa: CASSFLAGGPYSYEQYF
CDR3nt: TGTGCCAGCAGCTTTCTAGCGGGAGGGCCATACTCCTACGAGCAGTACTTC
v_gene: TRBV11-2
j_gene: TRBJ2-7
d_gene: TRBD2
abundance: few

CDR3aa: CASSLGGGSVYEQYF
CDR3nt: TGTGCCAGCAGCTTAGGGGGGGGATCTGTCTACGAGCAGTACTTC
v_gene: TRBV11-2
j_gene: TRBJ2-7
d_gene: TRBD2
abundance: NA

CDR3aa: CATRRSGSGTGELFF
CDR3nt: TGTGCCACCAGGAGGAGCGGGAGTGGGACCGGGGAGCTGTTTTTT
v_gene: TRBV15
j_gene: TRBJ2-2
d_gene: TRBD2
abundance: few

CDR3aa: CASSLPNLAGRTDTQYF
CDR3nt: TGCGCCAGCAGCTTGCCCAATCTAGCGGGACGCACAGATACGCAGTATTTT
v_gene: TRBV5-1
j_gene: TRBJ2-3
d_gene: TRBD2
abundance: NA

CDR3aa: CATSDPGQGKTQYF
CDR3nt: TGTGCCACCAGTGACCCCGGACAGGGCAAGACCCAGTACTTC
v_gene: TRBV24-1
j_gene: TRBJ2-5
d_gene: TRBD1
abundance: NA

CDR3aa: CASDWGVHGNTIYF
CDR3nt: TGTGCCAGCGACTGGGGGGTGCATGGAAACACCATATATTTT
v_gene: TRBV6-1
j_gene: TRBJ1-3
d_gene: NA
abundance: NA

CDR3aa: CASSLIGSFTDTQYF
CDR3nt: TGTGCCAGCAGCCTAATAGGGAGTTTCACAGATACGCAGTATTTT
v_gene: TRBV11-2
j_gene: TRBJ2-3
d_gene: NA
abundance: many

CDR3aa: CSVIAGGSYEQYF
CDR3nt: TGCAGCGTAATAGCGGGAGGCTCCTACGAGCAGTACTTC
v_gene: TRBV29-1
j_gene: TRBJ2-7
d_gene: TRBD2
abundance: many

CDR3aa: CASSSFTGLNTGELFF
CDR3nt: TGTGCCAGCAGCTCGTTCACGGGACTCAACACCGGGGAGCTGTTTTTT
v_gene: TRBV7-6
j_gene: TRBJ2-2
d_gene: NA
abundance: few

CDR3aa: CSVHTRLAGGPYEQYF
CDR3nt: TGCAGCGTCCATACCCGACTAGCGGGCGGACCCTACGAGCAGTACTTC
v_gene: TRBV29-1
j_gene: TRBJ2-7
d_gene: TRBD2
abundance: NA

CDR3aa: CSVETSSISSYNEQFF
CDR3nt: TGCAGCGTTGAGACTAGCTCGATAAGCTCCTACAATGAGCAGTTCTTC
v_gene: TRBV29-1
j_gene: TRBJ2-1
d_gene: TRBD2
abundance: NA

CDR3aa: CASSTGRGRTGELFF
CDR3nt: TGTGCCAGCAGTACAGGCAGGGGGCGTACCGGGGAGCTGTTTTTT
v_gene: TRBV7-2
j_gene: TRBJ2-2
d_gene: TRBD1
abundance: few

CDR3aa: CSARDSGHSSSYNEQFF
CDR3nt: TGCAGTGCTAGAGACTCGGGACACTCGAGCTCCTACAATGAGCAGTTCTTC
v_gene: TRBV20-1
j_gene: TRBJ2-1
d_gene: NA
abundance: few

CDR3aa: CASSYRILYGYTF
CDR3nt: TGTGCCAGCAGTTACCGCATACTCTATGGCTACACCTTC
v_gene: TRBV6-2/TRBV6-3
j_gene: TRBJ1-2
d_gene: NA
abundance: few

CDR3aa: CASSLEGDTGELFF
CDR3nt: TGCGCCAGCAGCTTGGAAGGGGACACCGGGGAGCTGTTTTTT
v_gene: TRBV5-1
j_gene: TRBJ2-2
d_gene: NA
abundance: many

CDR3aa: CASIGTSGELFF
CDR3nt: TGTGCCAGTATCGGGACATCCGGGGAGCTGTTTTTT
v_gene: TRBV19
j_gene: TRBJ2-2
d_gene: NA
abundance: few

CDR3aa: CASSFRFGEQYF
CDR3nt: TGTGCCAGCAGTTTTAGGTTCGGCGAGCAGTACTTC
v_gene: TRBV27
j_gene: TRBJ2-7
d_gene: NA
abundance: few

CDR3aa: CASSSDGPSLRTF
CDR3nt: TGTGCCAGCAGCTCGGACGGCCCCAGTCTCCGCACCTTC
v_gene: TRBV11-2
j_gene: TRBJ1-2
d_gene: NA
abundance: few

CDR3aa: CASSREGLNTEAFF
CDR3nt: TGCGCCAGCAGCCGTGAAGGCCTGAACACTGAAGCTTTCTTT
v_gene: TRBV5-1
j_gene: TRBJ1-1
d_gene: NA
abundance: many

CDR3aa: CASSRSGGANEQFF
CDR3nt: TGTGCCAGCAGCCGGAGCGGGGGGGCGAATGAGCAGTTCTTC
v_gene: TRBV3-1
j_gene: TRBJ2-1
d_gene: TRBD2
abundance: once

CDR3aa: CASSYRDVGEQYF
CDR3nt: TGTGCCAGCAGTTACCGGGACGTGGGTGAGCAGTACTTC
v_gene: TRBV6-5
j_gene: TRBJ2-7
d_gene: NA
abundance: few

CDR3aa: CASSEGGFYYNEQFF
CDR3nt: TGTGCCAGCAGTGAAGGGGGTTTCTACTACAATGAGCAGTTCTTC
v_gene: TRBV6-1
j_gene: TRBJ2-1
d_gene: NA
abundance: NA

CDR3aa: CSVLLLAGTDTQYF
CDR3nt: TGCAGCGTCCTGCTACTAGCGGGCACAGATACGCAGTATTTT
v_gene: TRBV29-1
j_gene: TRBJ2-3
d_gene: TRBD2
abundance: few

CDR3aa: CASSFIEGRVTDTQYF
CDR3nt: TGTGCCAGCAGTTTTATTGAGGGGAGGGTCACAGATACGCAGTATTTT
v_gene: TRBV28
j_gene: TRBJ2-3
d_gene: TRBD2
abundance: few

CDR3aa: CASSQDRLAHEQFF
CDR3nt: TGTGCCAGCAGCCAAGATCGACTAGCCCATGAGCAGTTCTTC
v_gene: TRBV3-1
j_gene: TRBJ2-1
d_gene: TRBD2
abundance: few

CDR3aa: CASSLSGQISGELFF
CDR3nt: TGTGCCAGCAGTCTCTCGGGACAGATCTCCGGGGAGCTGTTTTTT
v_gene: TRBV28
j_gene: TRBJ2-2
d_gene: TRBD1
abundance: NA

CDR3aa: CASRLGGVSTDTQYF
CDR3nt: TGTGCAAGTCGCTTAGGCGGCGTTAGCACAGATACGCAGTATTTT
v_gene: TRBV12-2
j_gene: TRBJ2-3
d_gene: NA
abundance: NA

CDR3aa: CAISEGPADEQFF
CDR3nt: TGTGCCATCAGTGAAGGGCCGGCCGATGAGCAGTTCTTC
v_gene: TRBV10-3
j_gene: TRBJ2-1
d_gene: NA
abundance: NA

CDR3aa: CSARMGYGSHNEQFF
CDR3nt: TGCAGTGCTAGAATGGGATACGGGAGCCACAATGAGCAGTTCTTC
v_gene: TRBV20-1
j_gene: TRBJ2-1
d_gene: NA
abundance: NA

CDR3aa: CATSDYGLKNTGELFF
CDR3nt: TGTGCCACCAGTGATTACGGACTTAAGAACACCGGGGAGCTGTTTTTT
v_gene: TRBV24-1
j_gene: TRBJ2-2
d_gene: NA
abundance: few

CDR3aa: CASSPWTDRSTDTQYF
CDR3nt: TGCGCCAGCAGCCCCTGGACGGACCGTAGCACAGATACGCAGTATTTT
v_gene: TRBV5-1
j_gene: TRBJ2-3
d_gene: NA
abundance: NA

CDR3aa: CSARRPGLAGSGANVLTF
CDR3nt: TGCAGTGCTAGGCGCCCGGGACTAGCGGGCTCTGGGGCCAACGTCCTGACTTTC
v_gene: TRBV20-1
j_gene: TRBJ2-6
d_gene: TRBD2
abundance: NA

CDR3aa: CASSPISARNEQFF
CDR3nt: TGTGCCAGCAGTCCCATATCGGCACGGAATGAGCAGTTCTTC
v_gene: TRBV12-3/TRBV12-4
j_gene: TRBJ2-1
d_gene: NA
abundance: NA

CDR3aa: CASRLDSTDTQYF
CDR3nt: TGTGCCAGTCGTCTGGATAGCACAGATACGCAGTATTTT
v_gene: TRBV7-9
j_gene: TRBJ2-3
d_gene: NA
abundance: NA

CDR3aa: CASSLKASTNEKLFF
CDR3nt: TGCGCCAGCAGCTTGAAGGCGTCAACTAATGAAAAACTGTTTTTT
v_gene: TRBV5-1
j_gene: TRBJ1-4
d_gene: NA
abundance: NA

CDR3aa: CASSPGRGFTDTQYF
CDR3nt: TGTGCCAGCAGCCCAGGGCGGGGATTCACAGATACGCAGTATTTT
v_gene: TRBV12-3/TRBV12-4
j_gene: TRBJ2-3
d_gene: NA
abundance: few

CDR3aa: CASSLPSFLAGTKQFF
CDR3nt: TGTGCCAGCAGTTTGCCCAGTTTTCTAGCGGGGACTAAGCAGTTCTTC
v_gene: TRBV12-3/TRBV12-4
j_gene: TRBJ2-1
d_gene: TRBD2
abundance: NA

CDR3aa: CSVVGRGGILTDTQYF
CDR3nt: TGCAGCGTTGTTGGACGGGGGGGAATCCTCACAGATACGCAGTATTTT
v_gene: TRBV29-1
j_gene: TRBJ2-3
d_gene: TRBD2
abundance: few

CDR3aa: CASSRREVPETQYF
CDR3nt: TGTGCCAGCAGCCGCCGGGAGGTACCAGAGACCCAGTACTTC
v_gene: TRBV12-3/TRBV12-4
j_gene: TRBJ2-5
d_gene: TRBD2
abundance: NA

CDR3aa: CSASHLAKNIQYF
CDR3nt: TGCAGTGCTAGTCATCTAGCCAAAAACATTCAGTACTTC
v_gene: TRBV20-1
j_gene: TRBJ2-4
d_gene: NA
abundance: NA

CDR3aa: CASSQGGGGASGFF
CDR3nt: TGCGCCAGCAGCCAAGGCGGCGGGGGCGCTTCCGGGTTCTTT
v_gene: TRBV4-1
j_gene: TRBJ1-1
d_gene: NA
abundance: few

CDR3aa: CASSTASGMAKNIQYF
CDR3nt: TGTGCCAGTAGTACTGCGTCGGGGATGGCCAAAAACATTCAGTACTTC
v_gene: TRBV19
j_gene: TRBJ2-4
d_gene: NA
abundance: NA

CDR3aa: CASSYSGQTETQYF
CDR3nt: TGTGCCAGCAGTTACTCGGGACAGACAGAGACCCAGTACTTC
v_gene: TRBV6-5
j_gene: TRBJ2-5
d_gene: TRBD1
abundance: NA

CDR3aa: CASSVTGYNSPLHF
CDR3nt: TGCGCCAGCAGCGTCACAGGGTATAATTCACCCCTCCACTTT
v_gene: TRBV5-1
j_gene: TRBJ1-6
d_gene: NA
abundance: NA

CDR3aa: CSVDLYNEQFF
CDR3nt: TGCAGCGTTGACTTGTACAATGAGCAGTTCTTC
v_gene: TRBV29-1
j_gene: TRBJ2-1
d_gene: NA
abundance: few

CDR3aa: CASSLDGTGKGDTEAFF
CDR3nt: TGCGCCAGCAGCTTGGATGGGACAGGGAAAGGGGACACTGAAGCTTTCTTT
v_gene: TRBV5-1
j_gene: TRBJ1-1
d_gene: TRBD1
abundance: NA

CDR3aa: CASRGHANTEAFF
CDR3nt: TGTGCCAGCAGAGGACACGCGAACACTGAAGCTTTCTTT
v_gene: TRBV2
j_gene: TRBJ1-1
d_gene: NA
abundance: NA

CDR3aa: CSARDPLAGDRGEQFF
CDR3nt: TGCAGTGCTAGAGATCCCCTAGCGGGGGATCGGGGTGAGCAGTTCTTC
v_gene: TRBV20-1
j_gene: TRBJ2-1
d_gene: TRBD2
abundance: NA

CDR3aa: CASSPKERGANVLTF
CDR3nt: TGTGCCAGCAGCCCAAAGGAACGGGGGGCCAACGTCCTGACTTTC
v_gene: TRBV5-5
j_gene: TRBJ2-6
d_gene: NA
abundance: few

CDR3aa: CASSLFGSSYNSPLHF
CDR3nt: TGTGCCAGCAGTTTATTCGGGAGCTCCTATAATTCACCCCTCCACTTT
v_gene: TRBV12-3/TRBV12-4
j_gene: TRBJ1-6
d_gene: NA
abundance: few

CDR3aa: CASSPPVRSTDTQYF
CDR3nt: TGTGCCAGCTCACCACCGGTTCGCAGCACAGATACGCAGTATTTT
v_gene: TRBV18
j_gene: TRBJ2-3
d_gene: NA
abundance: NA